These 22 T cell receptor beta chains came from one sample sequenced in a study of blood T cell repertoires in COVID-19 (dated by TCRdb to the early 2020s). Libraries were built with the immunoSEQ multiplex PCR assay. What TCRdb holds here is the immuneACCESS table cut down to in-frame rearrangements. Part of the clones is not present; checked against another copy, under half of the missing clones reflect an unresolved V gene, and the others are unexplained. The sample table records 200,000 to 300,000 clones; 87% of these occur just once. Of the sample, 7.2% falls within the top ten clones. The specimen sequenced was peripheral blood. Receptors were obtained from a man aged 55 to 70 who had recovered from COVID-19.

The V gene is TRBV10-2, the J gene TRBJ1-6, with D perhaps TRBD1 (6 bases). Germline values: CDR1 WSHSY, CDR2 SAAADI. The CDR3 consists of 15 residues. The V gene lost 6 bases and the J gene lost 3 bases, with 12 bases spanning the gap. The DNA for the CDR3 is TGCGCCAGCAGGGTGACAGGCGACTATAATTCACCCCTCCACTTT. Residues: CASRVTGDYNSPLHF.

This clone has just one count. V usage is TRBV5-4 and J usage is TRBJ2-4, with D possibly matching TRBD1 (5 bases). CDR1 is SGHNT and CDR2 is YYREEE in the germline V gene (reference sequence). Trimming left V 1 base short and J 5 bases short, with 16 bases between. CDR3 length: 16 residues. CDR3 region: CASSLSFGRAQNIQYF. In DNA, the CDR3 is TGTGCCAGCAGCTTGAGCTTCGGCAGGGCCCAAAACATTCAGTACTTC.

The chain recombines TRBV20-1 with TRBJ2-3; 10 bases match TRBD2. Unmatched junction bases numbered 5, after V lost 3 bases and J lost 5 bases. Germline loops: CDR1 DFQATT, CDR2 SNEGSKA (reference sequence). CDR3 size: 14 residues. CDR3 in DNA: TGCAGTGCTAGTTTACTAGCGGGGCAAGATACGCAGTATTTT. This translates into CSASLLAGQDTQYF.

The genes are TRBV7-8 and TRBJ1-1; D unclear. The CDR3 loop spans 15 amino acids. Per germline, CDR1 SGHVS and CDR2 FQNEAQ. V gave up 4 bases and J gave up 3 bases, with 15 bases separating them. The CDR3 sequence: CASSSVVTMYTEAFF. As DNA, the CDR3 is TGTGCCAGCAGCTCAGTTGTGACAATGTACACTGAAGCTTTCTTT.

The chain has TRBV27 and TRBJ2-1; 14 bases are a match to TRBD2. The CDR3 has 17 amino acids. With V trimmed by 5 bases and J by 1 base, 4 bases remained unmatched. Per the germline V gene, CDR1 is MNHEY and CDR2 is SMNVEV (reference sequence). CDR3 sequence (DNA): TGTGCCAGCAGTCCACGGACTAGCGGGGGGTCCTACAATGAGCAGTTCTTC. It is translated as CASSPRTSGGSYNEQFF.

The chain employs TRBV23-1 and TRBJ2-7, with no clear D. TRBV23-1 is annotated as an ORF whose role is uncertain. Trimming pared 4 bases from V and 3 bases from J, leaving 10 bases between. This CDR3 has 13 amino acids. In nucleotides, the CDR3 is TGCGCCAGCAGTCTGTCCGCGTTCTACGAGCAGTACGTC. This gives the protein CASSLSAFYEQYV.

The chain couples TRBV9 to TRBJ2-3; 7 bases are a match to TRBD2. With V trimmed by 6 bases and J by 0 bases, 10 bases remained unmatched. The CDR3 covers 16 residues. Per germline, CDR1 SGDLS and CDR2 YYNGEE. CDR3 nucleotides: TGTGCCAGCAACTTAGCGGGTTATTCTAGCACAGATACGCAGTATTTT. It translates to CASNLAGYSSTDTQYF.

This clone was observed a single time. This chain joins TRBV19 and TRBJ2-7; tentatively, D is TRBD2 (6 bases). Germline CDR1 LNHDA, CDR2 SQIVND (reference sequence). CDR3 length: 15 amino acids. Deletions cut 3 bases from V and 3 bases from J, with 15 bases between. The CDR3 loop reads CASSILLSGVYEQYF. CDR3 DNA sequence: TGTGCCAGTAGTATTCTTCTATCGGGGGTCTACGAGCAGTACTTC.

The chain recombines TRBV27 with TRBJ2-2; 8 positions match TRBD1. J was trimmed by 3 bases and V by 8 bases; bases with no gene match: 14. The CDR3 contains 17 residues. Per germline, CDR1 MNHEY and CDR2 SMNVEV (reference sequence). CDR3 sequence reads: CASSNPRTGRDTGELFF. The CDR3 region has the DNA TGTGCCAGCTCGAATCCTAGGACAGGGCGCGACACCGGGGAGCTGTTTTTT.

The chain's CDR3 is CASSPPATGGPNTGELFF. CDR3 sequence (DNA): TGTGCCAGCTCACCACCGGCCACCGGCGGGCCGAACACCGGGGAGCTGTTTTTT. V gene TRBV18 combines with J gene TRBJ2-2; tentative D call: TRBD2 (5 bases). The CDR3 loop spans 18 amino acids. V shed 0 bases and J shed 0 bases, with 14 bases lying between them. Germline-derived CDR1 and CDR2 are KGHSH and LQKENI.

The J gene is TRBJ2-2, the V gene TRBV19; D possibly corresponds to TRBD2 (6 bases). The CDR3 extends over 13 amino acids. Trimming shortened V by 9 bases and J by 3 bases, and 11 bases separated the two germline ends. Germline V gene lookup returns CDR1 LNHDA and CDR2 SQIVND (reference sequence). The CDR3 protein is CARKGLHTGELFF. As DNA, the CDR3 is TGTGCCAGAAAGGGACTTCACACCGGGGAGCTGTTTTTT.

The V gene is TRBV4-2, the J gene TRBJ2-6; tentatively, D is TRBD1 (6 bases). This CDR3 is 17 amino acids long. Germline CDR1 reads LGHNA; CDR2 reads YNFKEQ. V gave up 2 bases and J gave up 4 bases, with 15 bases separating them. CDR3 in amino acids: CASSQPRDISGANVLTF. CDR3 nucleotide sequence: TGTGCCAGCAGCCAACCGAGGGACATTTCCGGGGCCAACGTCCTGACTTTC.

The chain uses TRBV6-6 and TRBJ2-7, with D possibly TRBD1 on 7 matching bases. Germline values: CDR1 MNHNY, CDR2 SVGAGI (reference sequence). V was clipped by 6 bases and J by 8 bases, with 23 bases between them. CDR3 length: 15 amino acids. CDR3 in amino acids: CASSLSGQGGWKQYV. The CDR3 DNA is TGTGCCAGCAGCCTCTCGGGGCAGGGGGGCTGGAAGCAGTACGTC.

The V call is TRBV5-1, the J call TRBJ2-2; D gene unclear. V was shortened by 2 bases and J by 4 bases, with 9 bases between the two germline ends. Per germline, CDR1 SGHRS and CDR2 YFSETQ. The CDR3 extends over 14 amino acids. CDR3 DNA: TGCGCCAGCAGCTTTAGATCTAGCACCGGGGAGCTGTTTTTT. The encoded protein is CASSFRSSTGELFF.

This CDR3 reads CATSRSGGSEETQYF. The CDR3 coding sequence is TGTGCCACCAGCAGATCAGGGGGCTCGGAAGAGACCCAGTACTTC. The chain uses TRBV15 and TRBJ2-5; TRBD1 agrees at 8 bases. CDR1 and CDR2 (germline): LNHNV, YYDKDF (reference sequence). Unmatched junction bases numbered 5, after V lost 2 bases and J lost 3 bases. The CDR3 has 15 amino acids.

This chain joins TRBV29-1 and TRBJ2-5; the D gene is possibly TRBD1 (5 bases). In germline, CDR1 is SQVTM, CDR2 ANQGSEA. Trimming shortened V by 0 bases and J by 1 base, and 12 bases separated the two germline ends. This CDR3 region has 15 residues. The CDR3 bases are TGCAGCGTTGAAGATCGCAGGGTATCCCAAGAGACCCAGTACTTC. It translates to CSVEDRRVSQETQYF.

The chain joins TRBV9 to TRBJ1-3; the D is unclear. CDR3 length equals 16 residues. The germline gives CDR1 SGDLS, CDR2 YYNGEE. V lost 6 bases and J 0 bases, leaving 16 bases between the germline ends. In DNA form, the CDR3 reads TGTGCCAGCACCAAAGGGCGGGAGAGCTCTGGAAACACCATATATTTT. As protein: CASTKGRESSGNTIYF.

This rearrangement joins TRBV7-2 to TRBJ1-4, with D possibly TRBD1 on 6 matching bases. CDR3 length equals 14 residues. Germline V gene lookup returns CDR1 SGHTA and CDR2 FQGNSA. V lost 5 bases, J lost 4 bases, and 11 bases lay in between. The CDR3 nucleotides are TGTGCCAGCAGCCAGACAGGCCATAATGAAAAACTGTTTTTT. This sequence encodes CASSQTGHNEKLFF.

V and J are TRBV19 and TRBJ2-1, with D possibly TRBD2 on 6 matching bases. Germline CDR1 reads LNHDA; CDR2 reads SQIVND (reference sequence). The CDR3 extends over 12 amino acids. V shed 4 bases and J shed 9 bases, with 10 bases lying between them. The CDR3 here is CASSNPGLEQFF. DNA of the CDR3: TGTGCCAGTAGTAACCCGGGACTTGAGCAGTTCTTC.

The V gene is TRBV9, the J gene TRBJ2-2; D gene ambiguous. CDR1 and CDR2 (germline): SGDLS, YYNGEE. Deletions cut 3 bases from V and 0 bases from J, with 18 bases between. CDR3 length equals 18 residues. The CDR3 DNA reads TGTGCCAGCAGCGCGTCGTTCGGGTGGGTCTCGAACACCGGGGAGCTGTTTTTT. As protein: CASSASFGWVSNTGELFF.

The chain uses TRBV5-1 and TRBJ2-6, with 7 bases aligning to TRBD2. The germline V gene has CDR1 SGHRS and CDR2 YFSETQ. Germline trimming cut 0 bases from V and 4 bases from J; bases unmatched to any gene: 7. This CDR3 region has 17 residues. The CDR3 bases are TGCGCCAGCAGCTTGGCGGGGGGTACGAGAGGGGCCAACGTCCTGACTTTC. Translating it yields CASSLAGGTRGANVLTF.

The chain recombines TRBV19 with TRBJ2-2, with D unresolved. Trimming took off 5 bases at V and 1 base at J, with 5 bases between the two ends. Germline CDR1 LNHDA, CDR2 SQIVND (reference sequence). The CDR3 extends over 13 amino acids. For the CDR3, the DNA is TGTGCCAGTAGTCTCTTGAACACCGGGGAGCTGTTTTTT. This translates into CASSLLNTGELFF. Full variable domain (missing parts from reference TRBV19 and TRBJ2-2): DGGITQSPKYLFRKEGQNVTLSCEQNLNHDAMYWYRQDPGQGLRLIYYSQIVNDFQKGDIAEGYSVSREKKESFPLTVTSAQKNPTAFYLCASSLLNTGELFFGEGSRLTVL.